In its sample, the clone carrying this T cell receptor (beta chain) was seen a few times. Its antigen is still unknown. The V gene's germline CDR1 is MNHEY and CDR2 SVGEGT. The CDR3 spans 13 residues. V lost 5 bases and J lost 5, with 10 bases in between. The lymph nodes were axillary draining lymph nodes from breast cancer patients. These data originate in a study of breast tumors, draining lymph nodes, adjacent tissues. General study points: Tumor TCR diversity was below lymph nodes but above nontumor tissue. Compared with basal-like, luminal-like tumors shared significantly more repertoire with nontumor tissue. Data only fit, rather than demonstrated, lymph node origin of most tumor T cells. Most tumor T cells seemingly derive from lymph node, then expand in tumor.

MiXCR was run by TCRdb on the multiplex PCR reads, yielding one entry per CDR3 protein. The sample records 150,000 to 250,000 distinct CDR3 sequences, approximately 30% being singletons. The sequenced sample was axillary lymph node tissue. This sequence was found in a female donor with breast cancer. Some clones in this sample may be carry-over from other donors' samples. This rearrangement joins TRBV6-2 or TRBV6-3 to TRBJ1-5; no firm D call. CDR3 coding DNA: TGTGCCAGCAGTCACATTGGGGATCAGCCCCAGCATTTT. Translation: CASSHIGDQPQHF.